A selection of T cell receptor beta chains follows, all from one sample in a study of cytomegalovirus exposure and HLA in healthy donors. The data were produced by immunoSEQ multiplex PCR, yet TCRdb's version contains in-frame clones alone and is incomplete. The sample carries around 190,000 clones, about 81% recorded once. The sequenced sample consisted of PBMCs. The receptor set was obtained from a woman aged 25 to 39 in good health and CMV-seronegative. Both conserved end residues are part of each CDR3. The D gene is left open where the match is weak. Part of the rows lack a size; the others show once, few, many or a class for expanded clones.

TRBJ1-1	TRBD1	once	TRBV11-2	CASSRDRVYTEAFF	TGTGCCAGCAGCAGGGACAGGGTATACACTGAAGCTTTCTTT
TRBJ2-3	TRBD2	NA	TRBV6-1	CASSELAGGPDTQYF	TGTGCCAGCAGTGAACTAGCGGGGGGGCCAGATACGCAGTATTTT
TRBJ2-3	TRBD1	once	TRBV28	CASTRQGSITDTQYF	TGTGCCAGCACGCGACAGGGGAGTATCACAGATACGCAGTATTTT
TRBJ2-3	TRBD2	NA	TRBV29-1	CSVMGTSGRGGRDTQYF	TGCAGCGTCATGGGGACTAGCGGGAGAGGAGGGAGAGATACGCAGTATTTT
TRBJ1-2	NA	NA	TRBV6-5	CASSFYLQSNYGYTF	TGTGCCAGCAGTTTCTACTTACAGTCTAACTATGGCTACACCTTC
TRBJ2-1	NA	NA	TRBV9	CASSVGRGNNEQFF	TGTGCCAGCAGCGTAGGTCGGGGGAACAATGAGCAGTTCTTC
TRBJ1-3	TRBD1	NA	TRBV5-1	CTSSRDSSGNTIYF	TGCACCAGCAGCCGGGACAGCTCTGGAAACACCATATATTTT
TRBJ1-1	NA	NA	TRBV7-2	CASSLALPGVGTEAFF	TGTGCCAGCAGCTTAGCGCTCCCAGGGGTTGGGACTGAAGCTTTCTTT
TRBJ1-2	TRBD1	NA	TRBV28	CASSFYPGQGGYTF	TGTGCCAGCAGTTTTTACCCGGGACAGGGGGGCTACACCTTC
TRBJ1-5	NA	NA	TRBV19	CASSIRGDISNQPQHF	TGTGCCAGTAGTATTCGGGGGGACATTAGCAATCAGCCCCAGCATTTT
TRBJ2-7	NA	NA	TRBV10-2	CASRETWDISEQYF	TGCGCCAGCAGAGAGACATGGGACATTTCCGAGCAGTACTTC
TRBJ2-6	NA	NA	TRBV11-2	CASRGTGANVLTF	TGTGCCAGCCGGGGTACCGGGGCCAACGTCCTGACTTTC
TRBJ2-1	TRBD2	NA	TRBV19	CASAPASGHSYNEQFF	TGTGCCAGTGCCCCGGCTAGCGGACATTCCTACAATGAGCAGTTCTTC
TRBJ2-1	TRBD2	NA	TRBV5-1	CASSLGGRSYNEQFF	TGCGCCAGCAGCTTGGGCGGGAGGTCCTACAATGAGCAGTTCTTC
TRBJ2-1	TRBD2	NA	TRBV13	CASSWTSGRGEQFF	TGTGCCAGCAGCTGGACTAGCGGGAGGGGCGAGCAGTTCTTC
TRBJ2-7	TRBD1	NA	TRBV4-1	CASSRRSGQGQYEQYF	TGCGCCAGCAGCCGGAGATCGGGACAGGGTCAATACGAGCAGTACTTC
TRBJ2-1	NA	NA	TRBV15	CATSSLFTGSEFF	TGTGCCACCAGCAGTCTATTTACGGGATCGGAGTTCTTC
TRBJ2-2	TRBD1	NA	TRBV30	CAWCPGQGLAGELFF	TGTGCCTGGTGCCCGGGACAGGGGTTAGCCGGGGAGCTGTTTTTT
TRBJ2-5	NA	NA	TRBV6-5	CASSGQFQETQYF	TGTGCCAGCAGCGGACAGTTCCAAGAGACCCAGTACTTC
TRBJ2-3	NA	NA	TRBV21-1	CASSFGRTDTQYF	TGTGCCAGCAGCTTCGGGAGGACAGATACGCAGTATTTT
TRBJ2-1	NA	NA	TRBV4-1	CASSQEGLSNNEQFF	TGCGCCAGCAGCCAAGAAGGACTCTCAAATAATGAGCAGTTCTTC
TRBJ2-3	NA	NA	TRBV4-1	CASSWDSTTDTQYF	TGCGCCAGCAGCTGGGACTCCACGACAGATACGCAGTATTTT
TRBJ2-3	NA	NA	TRBV5-6	CASSLGARGAQYF	TGTGCCAGCAGCTTGGGCGCAAGGGGTGCGCAGTATTTT
TRBJ2-2	TRBD2	NA	TRBV29-1	CSVAGGRGTGELFF	TGCAGCGTTGCGGGGGGGCGTGGAACCGGGGAGCTGTTTTTT
TRBJ2-7	TRBD1	few	TRBV28	CASSQQGDFYEQYF	TGTGCCAGCAGTCAACAGGGGGACTTCTACGAGCAGTACTTC
TRBJ1-3	NA	once	TRBV6-5	CASSFESSIYF	TGTGCCAGCAGCTTTGAGAGCTCCATATATTTT
TRBJ1-5	TRBD1	NA	TRBV4-1	CASSQGTGAYEGQPQHF	TGCGCCAGCAGCCAGGGGACAGGAGCCTACGAGGGGCAGCCCCAGCATTTT
TRBJ2-2	TRBD2	NA	TRBV5-1	CASSPLAGVNTGELFF	TGCGCCAGCAGCCCGTTAGCGGGGGTCAACACCGGGGAGCTGTTTTTT
TRBJ1-2	NA	NA	TRBV5-1	CASSPPSEAPYGYTF	TGCGCCAGCAGCCCCCCAAGTGAGGCCCCCTATGGCTACACCTTC
TRBJ1-2	NA	once	TRBV4-2	CASSQGRLPNYGYTF	TGTGCCAGCAGCCAAGGCAGGCTACCTAACTATGGCTACACCTTC
TRBJ1-2	TRBD1	NA	TRBV5-6	CASSFGQEEYGYTF	TGTGCCAGCAGCTTTGGACAGGAGGAATATGGCTACACCTTC
TRBJ1-5	NA	NA	TRBV18	CASSSGDSNQPQHF	TGTGCCAGCTCGTCAGGGGACAGCAATCAGCCCCAGCATTTT
TRBJ1-1	NA	NA	TRBV5-1	CASSGTGYTEAFF	TGCGCCAGCAGCGGAACAGGGTACACTGAAGCTTTCTTT
TRBJ2-7	NA	NA	TRBV5-6	CASSRLSGRLDGPSEQYF	TGTGCCAGCAGCCGATTAAGTGGCCGGCTAGACGGTCCTAGCGAGCAGTACTTC
TRBJ2-5	NA	NA	TRBV18	CASSPDQGLGETQYF	TGTGCCAGCTCACCAGACCAGGGGCTGGGGGAGACCCAGTACTTC
TRBJ1-1	NA	NA	TRBV9	CARGGAEAFF	TGTGCCAGAGGGGGTGCTGAAGCTTTCTTT
TRBJ2-7	TRBD2	NA	TRBV27	CASSTGLAGPYEQYF	TGTGCCAGCAGTACAGGACTAGCGGGACCCTACGAGCAGTACTTC
TRBJ1-5	TRBD1	NA	TRBV28	CAGRQGTGSNQPQHF	TGTGCCGGTAGACAGGGCACAGGGAGCAATCAGCCCCAGCATTTT
TRBJ2-7	NA	NA	TRBV9	CASSVATGDEQYF	TGTGCCAGCAGCGTAGCTACGGGGGACGAGCAGTACTTC
TRBJ2-7	TRBD1	NA	TRBV5-8	CASSFRDRGVYEQYF	TGTGCCAGCAGCTTTAGGGACAGGGGGGTCTACGAGCAGTACTTC
TRBJ2-1	NA	NA	TRBV25-1	CASSALRTTGAYNEQFF	TGTGCCAGCAGTGCCCTCCGCACCACTGGGGCTTACAATGAGCAGTTCTTC
TRBJ2-1	TRBD2	NA	TRBV29-1	CRKLAGDHNEQFF	TGCAGGAAACTAGCGGGAGACCACAATGAGCAGTTCTTC
TRBJ1-5	NA	NA	TRBV5-1	CASSLDSSNQPQHF	TGCGCCAGCAGCCTGGACAGCAGCAATCAGCCCCAGCATTTT
TRBJ2-7	NA	NA	TRBV11-2	CASSLDRFSEQYF	TGTGCCAGCAGCTTAGATCGGTTCTCAGAGCAGTACTTC
TRBJ1-6	NA	NA	TRBV5-1	CASSLVRGVDNSPLHF	TGCGCCAGCAGCTTGGTCCGGGGAGTCGATAATTCACCCCTCCACTTT